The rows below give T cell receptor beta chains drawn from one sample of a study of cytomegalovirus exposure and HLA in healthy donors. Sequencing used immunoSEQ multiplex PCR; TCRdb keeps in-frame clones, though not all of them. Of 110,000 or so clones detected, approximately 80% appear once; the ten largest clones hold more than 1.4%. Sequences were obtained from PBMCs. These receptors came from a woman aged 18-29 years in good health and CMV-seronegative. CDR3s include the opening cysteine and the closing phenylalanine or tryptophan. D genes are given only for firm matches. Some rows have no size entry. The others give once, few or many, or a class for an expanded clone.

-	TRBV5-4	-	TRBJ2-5	TGTGCCAGCAGCTTGAAGCAGGGCCTGGAGACCCAGTACTTC	CASSLKQGLETQYF
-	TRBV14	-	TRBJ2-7	TGTGCCAGCAGCCCGCTAGGCCCCCTCTACGAGCAGTACTTC	CASSPLGPLYEQYF
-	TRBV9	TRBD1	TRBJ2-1	TGTGCCAGCAGCACTCGGACAGGAAGCTACAATGAGCAGTTCTTC	CASSTRTGSYNEQFF
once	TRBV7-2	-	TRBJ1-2	TGTGCCAGCAGCGCTAGCGGGGTTACTTTCTATGGCTACACCTTC	CASSASGVTFYGYTF
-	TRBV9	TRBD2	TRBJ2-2	TGTGCCAGCAGCGTAAGGGATAGCGGGTATACCGGGGAGCTGTTTTTT	CASSVRDSGYTGELFF
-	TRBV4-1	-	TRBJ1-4	TGCGCCAGCAGACCTCACAGTCCCGAAAAACTGTTTTTT	CASRPHSPEKLFF
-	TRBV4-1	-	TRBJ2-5	TGCGCCAGCAGCCCGGCCGGCGGACAAGAGACCCAGTACTTC	CASSPAGGQETQYF
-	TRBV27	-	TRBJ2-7	TGTGCCAGCAGTTTAGGCCCTTGGAGCGAGCAGTACTTC	CASSLGPWSEQYF
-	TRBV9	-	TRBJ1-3	TGTGCCAGCAGCGTAGGTAGGCCTAGTGGAAACACCGTATATTTT	CASSVGRPSGNTVYF
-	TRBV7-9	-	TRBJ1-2	TGTGCCAGCAGCTTAGCGCTCGGTCTACGCTACACCTTC	CASSLALGLRYTF
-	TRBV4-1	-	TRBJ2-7	TGCGCCAGCACCCGGATTAGCGGTAATGACGAGCAGTACTTC	CASTRISGNDEQYF
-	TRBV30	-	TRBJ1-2	TGTGCCTGGACTTTGACTTCGGCTAACTATGGCTACACCTTC	CAWTLTSANYGYTF
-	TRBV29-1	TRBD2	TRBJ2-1	TGCAGCGTCTCGACTAGCGGGGGTTACAATGAGCAGTTCTTC	CSVSTSGGYNEQFF
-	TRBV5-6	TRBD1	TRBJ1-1	TGTGCCAGCAGCCAGACTCCCGGGACAGGGGACACTGAAGCTTTCTTT	CASSQTPGTGDTEAFF
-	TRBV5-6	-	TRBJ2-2	TGTGCCAGCAGCTTTTTCGGACAGGCGGGGACCGGGGAGCTGTTTTTT	CASSFFGQAGTGELFF
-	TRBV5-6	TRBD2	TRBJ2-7	TGTGCCAGCACCTCAAAGGCGGGGGACTCCTACGAGCAGTACTTC	CASTSKAGDSYEQYF
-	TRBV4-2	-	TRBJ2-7	TGTGCCAGCAGCCAAAGGGATAGCGGTTACGAGCAGTACTTC	CASSQRDSGYEQYF
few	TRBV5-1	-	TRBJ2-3	TGCGCCAGCAGTTATAACTTCCTAGGCACAGATACGCAGTATTTT	CASSYNFLGTDTQYF
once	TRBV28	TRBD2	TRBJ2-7	TGTGCCAGCAGTCAACAGCGGGGGTACTACGAGCAGTACTTC	CASSQQRGYYEQYF
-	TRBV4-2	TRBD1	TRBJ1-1	TGTGCCAGCAGCCAATACGGGACAGCGAACACTGAAGCTTTCTTT	CASSQYGTANTEAFF
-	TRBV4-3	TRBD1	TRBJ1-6	TGCGCCAGCAGCCCTCTCGAGGGGGCAAATTCACCCCTCCACTTT	CASSPLEGANSPLHF
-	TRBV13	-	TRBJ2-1	TGTGCCAGCAGCTTAGACCGGGATGAGCAGTTCTTC	CASSLDRDEQFF
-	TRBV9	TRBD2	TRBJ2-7	TGTGCCAGCAGCGCAGGACTAGCGGGGGGCTTTAGCTCCTACGAGCAGTACTTC	CASSAGLAGGFSSYEQYF
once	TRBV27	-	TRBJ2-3	TGTGCCAGCAGTATCCGGGACTTCACGGGGGGCACAGATACGCAGTATTTT	CASSIRDFTGGTDTQYF
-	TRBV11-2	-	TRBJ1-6	TGTGCCAGCAGCTTTTGGGGGGGCGAATCACCCCTCCACTTT	CASSFWGGESPLHF
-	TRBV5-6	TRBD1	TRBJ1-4	TGTGCCAGCAGAGCCGGGACAGCTAATGAAAAACTGTTTTTT	CASRAGTANEKLFF
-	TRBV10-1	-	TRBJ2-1	TGCGCCAGCAGTACACGGGAGTCTGAGCAGTTCTTC	CASSTRESEQFF
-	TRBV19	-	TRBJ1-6	TGTGCCCCCAGGGTCGGAGGGGCCAACCACCTAGATTCACCCCTCCACTTT	CAPRVGGANHLDSPLHF
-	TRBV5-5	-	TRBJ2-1	TGTGCCAGCAGCTTGTGGCAGGGCGTAGGGAATGAGCAGTTCTTC	CASSLWQGVGNEQFF
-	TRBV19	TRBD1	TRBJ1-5	TGTGCCAGTACCAGGACAGGGTGGGTCAATCAGCCCCAGCATTTT	CASTRTGWVNQPQHF
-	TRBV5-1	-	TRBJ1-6	TGCGCCAGCTCAAGGACGGGAAGCTCCTATAATTCACCCCTCCACTTT	CASSRTGSSYNSPLHF
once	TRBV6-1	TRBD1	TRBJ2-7	TGTGCCAGCAGGGCCCAGGGGGCCCCCTCCTACGAGCAGTACTTC	CASRAQGAPSYEQYF
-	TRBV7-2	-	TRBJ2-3	TGTGCCAGCAGCCCTAGAGGAGATACGCAGTATTTT	CASSPRGDTQYF
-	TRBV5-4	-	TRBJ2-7	TGTGCCAGCAGCGGCATTAGCGTCGAGCAGTACTTC	CASSGISVEQYF
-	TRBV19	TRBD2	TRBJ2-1	TGTGCCAGTAGTATCGTTCGGCTAGCGGGATCTGAGCAGTTCTTC	CASSIVRLAGSEQFF
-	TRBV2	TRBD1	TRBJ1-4	TGTGCCAGCAGCGCAGACAGGGGGCGGAGAGAAAAACTGTTTTTT	CASSADRGRREKLFF
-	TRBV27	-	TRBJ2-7	TGTGCCAGCAGTGTTTTTGGGAGCTCCTACGAGCAGTACTTC	CASSVFGSSYEQYF
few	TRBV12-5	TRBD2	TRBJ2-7	TGTGCTAGTGGTTTGCCCCGGACTAGCAGCGGCTACGAGCAGTACTTC	CASGLPRTSSGYEQYF
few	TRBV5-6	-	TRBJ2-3	TGTGCCAGCAGCCACTATCTTATGGGACTGGTTAGCACAGATACGCAGTATTTT	CASSHYLMGLVSTDTQYF
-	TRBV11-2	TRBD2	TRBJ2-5	TGTGCCAGCAGCGCGAGCGGGGGGACCCAGTACTTC	CASSASGGTQYF
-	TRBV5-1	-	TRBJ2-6	TGCGCCAGCAGCTTGGGTCCAGGGGACTCTGGGGCCAACGTCCTGACTTTC	CASSLGPGDSGANVLTF
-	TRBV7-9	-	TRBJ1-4	TGTGCCAGCAGCTTATGGGGCAGGCACGAACATAATGAAAAACTGTTTTTT	CASSLWGRHEHNEKLFF
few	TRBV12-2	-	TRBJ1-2	TGTGCAAGTCGCCTCGGACAGGGGGCGCGGGACTATGGCTACACCTTC	CASRLGQGARDYGYTF
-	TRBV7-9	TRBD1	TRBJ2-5	TGTGCCAGCAGCCTCTTGACAGGGGGCGGAGAGACCCAGTACTTC	CASSLLTGGGETQYF
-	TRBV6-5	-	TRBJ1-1	TGTGCCAGCAGTTTTTATCAGGGGCACACTGAAGCTTTCTTT	CASSFYQGHTEAFF
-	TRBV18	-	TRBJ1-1	TGTGCCAGCTCACCACGCCGGACAGACGAAGCTTTCTTT	CASSPRRTDEAFF
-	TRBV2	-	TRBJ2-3	TGTGCCAGCAGTGGCAGGCTACAAAGCACAGATACGCAGTATTTT	CASSGRLQSTDTQYF
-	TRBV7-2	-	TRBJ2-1	TGTGCCAGCTCGAGGCGGGGAAGCTCCTACAATGAGCAGTTCTTC	CASSRRGSSYNEQFF
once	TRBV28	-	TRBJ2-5	TGTGCCAGCAGTTTATTCGCTAACTCGCAGGCCCAGTACTTC	CASSLFANSQAQYF
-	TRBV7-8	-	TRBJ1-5	TGTGCCAGCAGCTTAGTATCGGCAGGGATGTATCTGCCCCAGCATTTT	CASSLVSAGMYLPQHF
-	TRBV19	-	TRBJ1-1	TGTGCCAGTAGTATCGGGCGGGGAGAGCGCACTGAAGCTTTCTTT	CASSIGRGERTEAFF
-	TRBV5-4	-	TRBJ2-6	TGTGCCAGCAGCCCGGACACCAGGGCATCTGGGGCCAACGTCCTGACTTTC	CASSPDTRASGANVLTF
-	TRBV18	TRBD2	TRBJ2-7	TGTGCCAGCTCGGTCGGACTAGCGGGAGGCTACGAGCAGTACTTC	CASSVGLAGGYEQYF
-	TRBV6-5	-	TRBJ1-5	TGTGCCAGCATTCCAGGGAGGGCCAAGCCCCAGCATTTT	CASIPGRAKPQHF
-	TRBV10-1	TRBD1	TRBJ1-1	TGCGCCAGCAGGGACGGAACAGGGGTGAACACTGAAGCTTTCTTT	CASRDGTGVNTEAFF
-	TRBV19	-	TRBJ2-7	TGTGCCAGTAGTATTCGGGGTCGCTACGAGCAGTACTTC	CASSIRGRYEQYF